The 7 T cell receptor beta chains given below trace back to one sample, sequenced in a study of T cells after yellow fever vaccination. TCRdb passed the 5' RACE reads through MiXCR, listing each CDR3 protein once. The repertoire holds about 330,000 distinct CDR3 sequences, less than 9.5% seen once, with 17% in the top ten. The specimen comprised PBMCs, sampled roughly 46 days after the first yellow fever vaccination. These receptors were collected from a man younger than 35 who received the YFV17D yellow fever vaccine.

This clonotype has a handful of counts. The rearrangement links TRBV7-6 to TRBJ1-1, with 7 bases that match TRBD1. V trimming: 6 bases; J trimming: 0 bases; junction bases outside the gene matches: 10. This CDR3 contains 16 residues. Germline CDR1 is SGHVS and CDR2 is FNYEAQ. The CDR3 DNA reads TGTGCCAGCAGTTTTTCACAGGGGCACATGAACACTGAAGCTTTCTTT. Residues: CASSFSQGHMNTEAFF. Supplemented by reference TRBV7-6 and TRBJ1-1, the full variable domain reads GAGVSQSPRYKVTKRGQDVALRCDPISGHVSLYWYRQALGQGPEFLTYFNYEAQQDKSGLPNDRFSAERPEGSISTLTIQRTEQRDSAMYRCASSFSQGHMNTEAFFGQGTRLTVV.

The CDR3 bases are TGTGCCAGCAGCCACCGACCGAGGGCCATCACCGGGGAGCTGTTTTTT. Translated: CASSHRPRAITGELFF. The chain employs TRBV27 and TRBJ2-2, with D maybe TRBD2 (5 bases). This CDR3 has 16 amino acids. Germline CDR1 is MNHEY and CDR2 is SMNVEV (reference sequence). Trimming removed 6 bases at V and 4 bases at J, with 18 bases between.

Many counts were recorded for this clonotype. V and J are TRBV4-1 and TRBJ1-2; 9 bases line up with TRBD1. Unmatched junction bases numbered 12, after V lost 3 bases and J lost 7 bases. The CDR3 length is 16 residues. The germline CDR1 and CDR2 sequences are MGHRA and YSYEKL. CDR3 amino acids: CASSHYLRDRESGYTF. As DNA, the CDR3 is TGCGCCAGCAGCCATTACCTCCGGGACAGGGAAAGTGGCTACACCTTC.

J is TRBJ2-1 and V is TRBV19, with D possibly TRBD1 on 6 matching bases. Germline CDR1 and CDR2: LNHDA and SQIVND (reference sequence). The CDR3 totals 11 residues. Between the trimmed V and J ends, which lost 10 bases and 9 bases, there was a span of 13 bases. The CDR3 DNA is TGTGCCACTCAAACAGGGTTTGAGCAGTTCTTC. Translation gives CATQTGFEQFF.

CDR3 DNA sequence: TGCGCCAGCAGCCAAGCGGTAGTTACAGATACGCAGTATTTT. It specifies CASSQAVVTDTQYF. The chain is built from TRBV4-1 and TRBJ2-3; D is uncertain. V gave up 1 base and J gave up 3 bases, with 8 bases separating them. Germline values: CDR1 MGHRA, CDR2 YSYEKL. The CDR3 spans 14 residues.

This clonotype was detected ten times or more. The chain links TRBV5-8 to TRBJ2-7; TRBD1 matches 7 bases. V was clipped by 5 bases and J by 2 bases; unmatched bases: 16. The germline V gene encodes CDR1 SGHTS and CDR2 YDEGEE. The CDR3 extends over 17 amino acids. CDR3 DNA: TGTGCCAGCAGGCAGGGGGACCTAAATCGTTTAGCCTACGAGCAGTACTTC. It yields the protein CASRQGDLNRLAYEQYF.

This clonotype was seen a few times. The chain is built from TRBV12-3 or TRBV12-4 and TRBJ2-5, with 8 bases that match TRBD2. The CDR3 loop spans 14 amino acids. V dropped 4 bases and J dropped 3; count of bases not matched to a gene: 4. The DNA for the CDR3 is TGTGCCAGCAGTTCCACTAGCGGAGAAGAGACCCAGTACTTC. It is translated as CASSSTSGEETQYF.